A selection of T cell receptor beta chains follows, all from one sample in a study of cytomegalovirus exposure and HLA in healthy donors. Produced via immunoSEQ multiplex PCR; TCRdb's table is partial and in-frame only. The sample includes fewer than 90,000 clones, roughly 80% of them seen just once. Sequenced input: PBMCs. The origin of the receptors is a woman aged 18-30 years in good health and CMV-seropositive. The CDR3 runs from the conserved cysteine through the conserved F or W.

J	V	CDR3
TRBJ2-7	TRBV4-3	CASSQGEVGYEQYF
TRBJ1-1	TRBV9	CASSPRDRANTEAFF
TRBJ1-2	TRBV20-1	CSATSSYGYTF
TRBJ2-7	TRBV10-2	CASNGQGGSYEQYF
TRBJ2-7	TRBV18	CASSPTSGGVSSYEQYF
TRBJ1-1	TRBV7-7	CASSLLGQNTEAFF
TRBJ1-1	TRBV30	CAWSVGTANTEAFF
TRBJ2-7	TRBV28	CASSPPATGGRDEQYF
TRBJ2-2	TRBV7-3	CASSSGSLTGELFF
TRBJ2-7	TRBV6-1	CASSDVRAYEQYF
TRBJ1-1	TRBV10-3	CAITLDRGGTEAFF
TRBJ2-3	TRBV7-9	CAGRGGRGTDTQYF